These 17 T cell receptor beta chains share one sample of origin, sequenced in a study of T cells in Graves' hyperthyroidism and ophthalmopathy. RNA transcripts served as the template for amplifying TCR beta CDR3 regions. In the first-round RT-PCR of the TCR CDR3, the HTBI primer set was used. MiXCR, applied by TCRdb to the multiplex PCR reads, yields one record per CDR3 protein. The sample has under 300,000 distinct CDR3 sequences, around 22% seen once; the top ten hold around 62%. Sequenced input: blood. All receptors come from a young man with Graves' ophthalmopathy.

This clonotype showed up many times. The chain links TRBV6-1 to TRBJ2-7; 10 bases agree with TRBD1. V lost 6 bases, J lost 2 bases, and 4 bases stayed unmatched. This CDR3 is 14 amino acids long. Germline V gene sequence: CDR1 MNHNS, CDR2 SASEGT. For the CDR3, the DNA is TGTGCCAGCAGCCGGGACAGGGGTACCTACGAGCAGTACTTC. Protein: CASSRDRGTYEQYF.

This clonotype has just a few counts. J is TRBJ1-4 and V is TRBV4-2; D unclear. Germline V gene sequence: CDR1 LGHNA, CDR2 YNFKEQ. Trimming left V 4 bases short and J 3 bases short, with 12 bases between. CDR3 length: 15 amino acids. CDR3 coding DNA: TGTGCCAGCAGCCGGGAGAGGGCACCTAATGAAAAACTGTTTTTT. It yields the protein CASSRERAPNEKLFF.

This clonotype showed up many times. This chain joins TRBV12-3 or TRBV12-4 and TRBJ2-3; D unresolved. This CDR3 has 15 residues. V was pared by 5 bases and J by 5 bases, with 17 bases between. DNA of the CDR3: TGTGCCAGCAGTCACCCACCCCCCGCGATAGATACGCAGTATTTT. Its translation: CASSHPPPAIDTQYF.

This chain uses TRBV28 with TRBJ2-1; TRBD2 is a possible D gene (6 bases). Trimming cost V 1 base and J 3 bases, with 13 bases left between them. The CDR3 sequence is 16 residues long. Germline V gene sequence: CDR1 MDHEN, CDR2 SYDVKM. The CDR3 nucleotides read TGTGCCAGCAGTTTATATCGGCTCGGGAGCTACAATGAGCAGTTCTTC. Protein product: CASSLYRLGSYNEQFF. Based on the CDR3 plus reference TRBV28 and TRBJ2-1, the full variable domain is DVKVTQSSRYLVKRTGEKVFLECVQDMDHENMFWYRQDPGLGLRLIYFSYDVKMKEKGDIPEGYSVSREKKERFSLILESASTNQTSMYLCASSLYRLGSYNEQFFGPGTRLTVL.

This clonotype was counted a few times. The V and J genes are TRBV28 and TRBJ2-2; 13 bases agree with TRBD2. J gave up 1 base and V 6 bases, and 5 bases lay outside the gene matches. The germline gives CDR1 MDHEN, CDR2 SYDVKM. This CDR3 has 17 residues. The CDR3 DNA reads as TGTGCCAGCAGATACGGACTAGCGGGAGAGAACACCGGGGAGCTGTTTTTT. Translating gives CASRYGLAGENTGELFF.

The V call is TRBV27, the J call TRBJ2-7; TRBD2 aligns across 8 bases. The CDR3 is 15 amino acids. The J segment lost 1 base and the V segment lost 5 bases, leaving 7 bases of the junction unmatched. Germline-derived CDR1 and CDR2 are MNHEY and SMNVEV (reference sequence). The CDR3 spells CASSPLGTSSYEQYF. The CDR3 region has the DNA TGTGCCAGCAGTCCCTTGGGGACTAGTTCCTACGAGCAGTACTTC.

The chain uses TRBV5-1 and TRBJ2-7, with 8 bases aligning to TRBD1. This CDR3 has 15 residues. In germline, CDR1 is SGHRS, CDR2 YFSETQ. J gave up 1 base and V 4 bases, and 7 bases lay outside the gene matches. This CDR3 is CASSPTHRGSYEQYF. For the CDR3, the DNA is TGCGCCAGCAGCCCCACCCACAGGGGGTCCTACGAGCAGTACTTC.

This clonotype was detected a few times. The CDR3 does not close with the conserved phenylalanine or tryptophan, likely indicating a read error. The chain uses TRBV7-3 and TRBJ1-1; D possibly corresponds to TRBD1 (5 bases). Per germline, CDR1 SGHTA and CDR2 FQGTGA. Between the trimmed V and J ends, which lost 5 bases and 5 bases, there was a span of 9 bases. The CDR3 totals 12 residues. The CDR3 DNA sequence: TGTGCCAGCAGCCAAGAGGGGACTGAAGCTTTCCTT. As protein: CASSQEGTEAFL.

Only a few counts were recorded for this clonotype. The rearrangement uses TRBV15 and TRBJ2-4; perhaps TRBD1 as D (6 bases). The CDR3 covers 16 residues. Germline V lookup: CDR1 LNHNV, CDR2 YYDKDF (reference sequence). The V gene lost 6 bases and the J gene lost 6 bases, with 21 bases spanning the gap. As DNA, the CDR3 is TGTGCCACCAGTCAGGGGCAGTCAGTATTCCCAAACATTCAGTACTTC. Translating it yields CATSQGQSVFPNIQYF. Full variable domain (rest looked up from reference TRBV15 and TRBJ2-4): DAMVIQNPRYQVTQFGKPVTLSCSQTLNHNVMYWYQQKSSQAPKLLFHYYDKDFNNEADTPDNFQSRRPNTSFCFLDIRSPGLGDTAMYLCATSQGQSVFPNIQYFGAGTRLSVL.

This clonotype was counted ten times or more. The chain recombines TRBV18 with TRBJ2-7; D remains unclear. The V end lost 3 bases, the J end lost 4 bases, and 7 bases lay between the germline ends. The germline gives CDR1 KGHSH, CDR2 LQKENI. The CDR3 length is 12 residues. The CDR3 bases are TGTGCCAGCTCACCCTCCTTTTACGAGCAGTACTTC. Protein product: CASSPSFYEQYF.

The rearrangement joins TRBV20-1 to TRBJ1-2; no clear D gene. The V gene lost 0 bases and the J gene lost 8 bases, with 19 bases spanning the gap. The germline V gene encodes CDR1 DFQATT and CDR2 SNEGSKA (reference sequence). The length of the CDR3 is 15 residues. The chain's CDR3 is CSARDSDGSSLGYTF. In DNA, the CDR3 is TGCAGTGCTAGAGACTCTGACGGGAGTAGTTTAGGCTACACCTTC.

This clonotype has ten or more counts. V gene TRBV20-1 combines with J gene TRBJ2-3; 15 nucleotides align to TRBD2. V was clipped by 0 bases and J by 3 bases; unmatched bases: 7. The V gene's germline CDR1 is DFQATT and CDR2 SNEGSKA (reference sequence). This CDR3 is 18 amino acids long. This CDR3 reads CSARDFKGTSGRTDTQYF. The CDR3 DNA reads TGCAGTGCTAGAGATTTTAAAGGGACTAGCGGGAGGACAGATACGCAGTATTTT.

This clonotype came up many times. This rearrangement joins TRBV7-9 to TRBJ1-1, with a weak D call TRBD1 (5 bases). Germline CDR1 SEHNR, CDR2 FQNEAQ (reference sequence). This CDR3 has 17 amino acids. The V end was cut by 4 bases, the J end by 1 base, with 19 bases between. The CDR3 DNA sequence: TGTGCCAGCAGCTCGAAACCCGGGGACTGGGCGAACACTGAAGCTTTCTTT. This codes for CASSSKPGDWANTEAFF.

This clonotype has at least ten counts. This chain uses TRBV27 with TRBJ2-3; 9 bases fit TRBD1. The germline V gene has CDR1 MNHEY and CDR2 SMNVEV (reference sequence). J lost 3 bases, V lost 4 bases, and 2 bases had no gene match. The CDR3 is 14 amino acids. The chain's CDR3 is CASSSGTGTDTQYF. The DNA for the CDR3 is TGTGCCAGCAGTTCCGGGACAGGGACAGATACGCAGTATTTT.

The rearrangement links TRBV5-4 to TRBJ1-2; no firm D call. Germline V CDR1 and CDR2: SGHNT, YYREEE (reference sequence). The CDR3 is made up of 14 amino acids. V shed 0 bases and J shed 8 bases, with 14 bases lying between them. CDR3 coding DNA: TGTGCCAGCAGCTTGGGCGCCGGTCGGTGGGGCTACACCTTC. It specifies CASSLGAGRWGYTF.

The gene calls are TRBV5-5 and TRBJ2-7; D is ambiguous. Per germline, CDR1 SGHKS and CDR2 YYEKEE (reference sequence). The CDR3 is 14 amino acids. Trimming pared 4 bases from V and 1 base from J, leaving 12 bases between. CDR3 sequence (DNA): TGTGCCAGCAGCCAAGAGGTTAATTCCTACGAGCAGTACTTC. Protein sequence: CASSQEVNSYEQYF.

This clonotype turned up a few times. The rearrangement joins TRBV30 to TRBJ1-6, with TRBD1 as a possible D gene (6 bases). CDR3 length equals 15 residues. The germline gives CDR1 GTSNPN, CDR2 SVGIG (reference sequence). The V and J ends lost 3 bases and 8 bases respectively, with 17 bases between them. In DNA, the CDR3 is TGTGCCTGGAGACCGCAGGGGTGGTCGGATTCACCCCTCCACTTT. Residues: CAWRPQGWSDSPLHF.